Here is one TCR beta chain with its context. Its antigen is undetermined. The data belong to a study of cytomegalovirus exposure and HLA in healthy donors. Study outcomes and limitations: There were some public TCRs occurring in many donors, but most TCR sequences were rare. Cytomegalovirus-associated TCR beta chains were listed, numbering 150 to 200.

From germline, CDR1 is MGHRA and CDR2 YSYEKL. V gave up 4 bases and J gave up 5 bases, with 12 bases separating them. The CDR3 is 13 residues long. Method: immunoSEQ multiplex PCR; TCRdb's copy keeps in-frame clones and lacks some. The repertoire holds roughly 250,000 clones, with around 90% as singletons. The gene calls are TRBV4-1 and TRBJ2-7, with a tentative D call TRBD1 (6 bases). The sequenced sample consisted of PBMCs. The receptor was isolated from a woman aged 18-29 years in good health and CMV-seronegative. The CDR3 nucleotides read TGCGCCAGCAGCCTGAGACAGGTGAACGAGCAGTACTTC. This gives the protein CASSLRQVNEQYF.